This T cell receptor beta chain was retrieved from a study of CD8 T cells in Susac syndrome. TEMRA cells were FACS-enriched, and CD8+ and CD4+ T cells were isolated negatively. Random hexamers were used to reverse transcribe an amount of about 0.5 to 1 ug RNA. TCRdb processed the immunoSEQ multiplex PCR reads anew with MiXCR; each CDR3 protein has one entry. The sample has approximately 160,000 distinct CDR3 sequences, less than 95% seen once; the top ten hold around 0.093%. Deletions cut 6 bases from V and 3 bases from J, with 4 bases between. The CDR3 is made up of 11 amino acids. This chain uses TRBV12-3 or TRBV12-4 with TRBJ2-3; no definite D call. Input material: CD4+ T cells from PBMCs. The sequence was collected from a human donor with multiple sclerosis. The CDR3 spells CASRTTDTQYF. The CDR3 region has the DNA TGTGCCAGCAGAACTACAGATACGCAGTATTTT.